Listed below are T cell receptor beta chains from one sample, sequenced in a study of T cells in Graves' hyperthyroidism and ophthalmopathy. TCRdb reprocessed the multiplex PCR reads with MiXCR, giving one entry per CDR3 protein. The repertoire holds 500,000 to 650,000 distinct CDR3 sequences, with around 13% as singletons. Sequencing was performed on blood. All receptors derive from a woman in her forties with Graves' hyperthyroidism. CDR3s leave out the opening cysteine and the closing phenylalanine or tryptophan. Fields, in order: CDR3 protein, J gene, V gene.

CDR3 protein: ASSLQGYETQY
J gene: TRBJ2-5
V gene: TRBV5-1

CDR3 protein: ASSEMFWGKTEAF
J gene: TRBJ1-1
V gene: TRBV6-1

CDR3 protein: ASSLVKETQY
J gene: TRBJ2-5
V gene: TRBV5-6

CDR3 protein: SASDVGVETQY
J gene: TRBJ2-5
V gene: TRBV20-1

CDR3 protein: ASSLAPSGMGNEQF
J gene: TRBJ2-1
V gene: TRBV11-1

CDR3 protein: AISEEGDEKEQY
J gene: TRBJ2-7
V gene: TRBV10-3

CDR3 protein: ASSSTGLNRNEQF
J gene: TRBJ2-1
V gene: TRBV12-3/TRBV12-4

CDR3 protein: SARVAGTSSYEQY
J gene: TRBJ2-7
V gene: TRBV20-1

CDR3 protein: STQLAGVNEQY
J gene: TRBJ2-7
V gene: TRBV20-1

CDR3 protein: SARGTSGNTGELF
J gene: TRBJ2-2
V gene: TRBV20-1

CDR3 protein: ASSLPGQAPYEQY
J gene: TRBJ2-7
V gene: TRBV28

CDR3 protein: ASSNSGTAYEQY
J gene: TRBJ2-7
V gene: TRBV7-9

CDR3 protein: ALRLATSTDTQY
J gene: TRBJ2-3
V gene: TRBV6-1

CDR3 protein: SAKETSGVSYNEQF
J gene: TRBJ2-1
V gene: TRBV20-1

CDR3 protein: ASSISITNTQY
J gene: TRBJ2-3
V gene: TRBV19

CDR3 protein: ASSWGVLDTEAF
J gene: TRBJ1-1
V gene: TRBV10-2